Presented here are 21 T cell receptor beta chains from one specimen sequenced in a study of HIV-infected patients and healthy controls. Alpha and beta constant-region primers primed reverse transcription of 400 to 500 ng RNA. Alpha and beta chain libraries were made separately by chain-specific third strand synthesis with multiplexing indices. One entry per CDR3 protein results from TCRdb running MiXCR on the 5' RACE reads. Of several thousand distinct CDR3 sequences listed, more than 6.5% are singletons. Follow-up blood was drawn about 14 weeks, roughly three months, after antiretroviral therapy began. All unsorted peripheral T cells were captured because whole blood was used without fractionation. The source material was blood, sampled during antiretroviral therapy. These receptor sequences come from an adult with HIV infection.

Judged by abundance, this clonotype is medium-sized. The genes are TRBV6-1 and TRBJ2-5; D not resolved. There are 10 residues in the CDR3. V lost 10 bases and J 3 bases, leaving 6 bases between the germline ends. CDR1 is MNHNS and CDR2 is SASEGT in the germline V gene. CDR3 bases: TGTGCCACCAGAGAAGAGACCCAGTACTTC. This encodes CATREETQYF.

This clonotype was counted between two and nine times. The V gene is TRBV11-2, the J gene TRBJ1-1; D not resolved. Germline V CDR1 and CDR2: SGHAT, FQNNGV. CDR3 length equals 11 residues. The ends were cut back, 6 bases at V and 0 bases at J, with 2 bases in the middle. The CDR3 DNA follows: TGTGCCAGCAGTTTGAACACTGAAGCTTTCTTT. Protein sequence: CASSLNTEAFF. Based on the CDR3 plus reference TRBV11-2 and TRBJ1-1, the full variable domain is EAGVAQSPRYKIIEKRQSVAFWCNPISGHATLYWYQQILGQGPKLLIQFQNNGVVDDSQLPKDRFSAERLKGVDSTLKIQPAKLEDSAVYLCASSLNTEAFFGQGTRLTVV.

By sample share, this clonotype is medium-sized. This chain connects TRBV7-9 to TRBJ2-1; D tentatively fits TRBD1 or TRBD2 (5 bases each). The V end lost 5 bases, the J end lost 7 bases, and 18 bases lay between the germline ends. CDR3 length equals 15 residues. CDR1 SEHNR and CDR2 FQNEAQ come from the germline V gene (reference sequence). CDR3 sequence: CASSETGTHRNEQFF. The CDR3 coding sequence is TGTGCCAGCAGCGAGACCGGGACCCATAGGAATGAGCAGTTCTTC.

This clonotype was recorded at least ten times. The V and J genes are TRBV10-3 and TRBJ1-1; D gene uncertain. This CDR3 has 12 residues. Germline values: CDR1 ENHRY, CDR2 SYGVKD. The V end was cut by 3 bases, the J end by 1 base, with 3 bases between. CDR3 coding DNA: TGTGCCATCAGTGAAGAGAACACTGAAGCTTTCTTT. Translated: CAISEENTEAFF.

Judged by abundance, this clonotype is medium-sized. The V and J genes are TRBV29-1 and TRBJ2-7, with 8 bases matching TRBD2. Per germline, CDR1 SQVTM and CDR2 ANQGSEA. This CDR3 region has 15 residues. V shed 1 base, J shed 7 bases, and the junction held 12 bases outside the gene matches. CDR3 loop: CSVEAPPGGVEEQYF. CDR3 nucleotides: TGCAGCGTTGAAGCCCCCCCCGGGGGGGTGGAAGAGCAGTACTTC.

This clonotype was found many times. The genes are TRBV28 and TRBJ2-3; D gene unclear. Deletions cut 6 bases from V and 0 bases from J, with 13 bases between. The CDR3 contains 15 residues. Germline V CDR1 and CDR2: MDHEN, SYDVKM. The chain's CDR3 is CASSLDFVSTDTQYF. In DNA form, the CDR3 reads TGTGCCAGCAGCCTCGACTTCGTTAGCACAGATACGCAGTATTTT.

This clonotype was counted only a few times. The V call is TRBV29-1, the J call TRBJ1-1; possible D gene TRBD1, 6 bases. This CDR3 spans 14 amino acids. Trimming pared 3 bases from V and 0 bases from J, leaving 11 bases between. Germline assignment: CDR1 SQVTM and CDR2 ANQGSEA. The CDR3 loop reads CSVESRGLNTEAFF. CDR3 DNA sequence: TGCAGCGTTGAGTCCCGGGGGCTGAACACTGAAGCTTTCTTT.

This clonotype appeared many times. The chain joins TRBV2 to TRBJ2-3; 7 nucleotides match TRBD2. The CDR3 is 15 amino acids. V trimming: 5 bases; J trimming: 0 bases; junction bases outside the gene matches: 5. Looked up from germline, CDR1 is SNHLY and CDR2 is FYNNEI. The CDR3 is CASSPGLFSTDTQYF. CDR3 DNA sequence: TGTGCCAGCAGTCCGGGACTATTTAGCACAGATACGCAGTATTTT.

This sequence joins TRBV15 and TRBJ2-3; no definite D call. The length of the CDR3 is 14 residues. Trimming took off 0 bases at V and 2 bases at J, with 6 bases between the two ends. The germline V gene has CDR1 LNHNV and CDR2 YYDKDF (reference sequence). The CDR3 sequence: CATSRELNTDTQYF. DNA of the CDR3: TGTGCCACCAGCAGAGAACTGAACACAGATACGCAGTATTTT.

The rearrangement links TRBV3-1 to TRBJ2-3, with a possible D match to TRBD2 (6 bases). CDR1 and CDR2 (germline): LGHDT, YNNKEL (reference sequence). Trimming took 3 bases from V and 0 from J, leaving 13 bases between them. The CDR3 is 16 residues long. DNA for the CDR3: TGTGCCAGCAGCCACCAAGGCGGACTAAGCACAGATACGCAGTATTTT. It translates to CASSHQGGLSTDTQYF.

This clonotype was counted many times. V is TRBV2 and J is TRBJ2-7; weak D call: TRBD1 (6 bases). Germline V gene sequence: CDR1 SNHLY, CDR2 FYNNEI. Trimming took 7 bases from V and 1 from J, leaving 11 bases between them. The CDR3 is 13 residues long. The CDR3 DNA reads TGTGCCAGCATGCAGGGGATATCCTACGAGCAGTACTTC. It encodes CASMQGISYEQYF.

V is TRBV19 and J is TRBJ1-2, with 10 bases matching TRBD1. V shed 6 bases and J 8 bases; nucleotides not matched to a gene: 6. This CDR3 spans 13 amino acids. The germline V gene encodes CDR1 LNHDA and CDR2 SQIVND (reference sequence). CDR3 loop: CASSDRGHGGYTF. The CDR3, as DNA: TGTGCCAGTAGCGACAGGGGGCACGGAGGCTACACCTTC.

In its sample, this clonotype is medium-sized. The chain couples TRBV27 to TRBJ1-5, with D possibly matching TRBD1 (5 bases). Germline V gene sequence: CDR1 MNHEY, CDR2 SMNVEV (reference sequence). Trimming shortened V by 6 bases and J by 1 base, and 10 bases separated the two germline ends. The CDR3 extends over 14 amino acids. CDR3 nucleotide sequence: TGTGCCAGCAGAGCGACAGAGAGCAATCAGCCCCAGCATTTT. Its protein is CASRATESNQPQHF.

This clonotype is categorized as medium-sized. The V gene is TRBV5-1, the J gene TRBJ2-3; D gene unclear. V dropped 0 bases and J dropped 1 base, with 3 bases sitting between them. The CDR3 extends over 13 amino acids. The V gene's germline CDR1 is SGHRS and CDR2 YFSETQ. CDR3 nucleotides: TGCGCCAGCAGCTTGGCCGGCACAGATACGCAGTATTTT. This sequence encodes CASSLAGTDTQYF.

Judged by abundance, this clonotype is medium-sized. Here the CDR3 reads CASSLGSSGGDTQYF. The CDR3 DNA reads as TGTGCCAGCAGCTTGGGTTCTAGCGGGGGCGATACGCAGTATTTT. This sequence joins TRBV7-8 and TRBJ2-3, with 10 bases that match TRBD2. J was trimmed by 6 bases and V by 3 bases; bases with no gene match: 6. This CDR3 has 15 amino acids. Germline V lookup: CDR1 SGHVS, CDR2 FQNEAQ.

This clonotype is medium-sized. The chain carries TRBV28 and TRBJ1-1; D remains ambiguous. The CDR3 is 14 residues long. Trimming pared 6 bases from V and 2 bases from J, leaving 13 bases between. Germline V gene lookup returns CDR1 MDHEN and CDR2 SYDVKM. This CDR3 reads CASSSRTDNTEAFF. Written as DNA, the CDR3 is TGTGCCAGCAGCTCCCGGACGGACAACACTGAAGCTTTCTTT.

This clonotype was observed many times. The gene calls are TRBV10-3 and TRBJ2-5; possibly TRBD1 for D (5 bases). The germline V gene encodes CDR1 ENHRY and CDR2 SYGVKD. V gave up 9 bases and J gave up 3 bases, with 14 bases separating them. This CDR3 region has 13 residues. The chain's CDR3 is CAIQDREEETQYF. The DNA for the CDR3 is TGTGCCATACAAGACAGAGAGGAAGAGACCCAGTACTTC.

Within the sample, this clonotype is medium-sized. The chain uses TRBV28 and TRBJ2-1; 7 nucleotides align to TRBD2. There are 15 residues in the CDR3. J was trimmed by 0 bases and V by 6 bases; bases with no gene match: 5. CDR1 is MDHEN and CDR2 is SYDVKM in the germline V gene. CDR3 amino acids: CASRERGPSYNEQFF. DNA of the CDR3: TGTGCCAGCAGGGAGCGGGGACCCTCCTACAATGAGCAGTTCTTC.

At least ten counts were recorded for this clonotype. The chain uses TRBV7-9 and TRBJ2-3; perhaps D is TRBD1 or TRBD2 (6 bases each). The CDR3 runs to 13 residues. Trimming removed 8 bases from V and 6 bases from J, with 15 bases in between. CDR1 SEHNR and CDR2 FQNEAQ come from the germline V gene (reference sequence). CDR3 loop: CASRGLHLDTQYF. As DNA, the CDR3 is TGTGCCAGCCGGGGGCTTCACCTGGATACGCAGTATTTT.

This clonotype was found many times. The CDR3 loop is CASSSETGDGYTF. CDR3 sequence (DNA): TGTGCCAGCAGCTCGGAAACAGGGGATGGCTACACCTTC. The chain uses TRBV5-4 and TRBJ1-2; 7 bases are a match to TRBD1. Germline V gives CDR1 SGHNT, CDR2 YYREEE (reference sequence). This CDR3 contains 13 residues. The trim removed 3 bases at V and 6 bases at J, leaving 5 bases unmatched.

Sample share makes this clonotype medium-sized. The V call is TRBV6-2 or TRBV6-3, the J call TRBJ2-1; TRBD1 aligns across 10 bases. CDR3 length: 16 amino acids. Germline values: CDR1 MNHEY, CDR2 SVGEGT. V was pared by 4 bases and J by 9 bases, with 12 bases of the junction left unmatched. DNA of the CDR3: TGTGCCAGCAGTTCCTTACGGACAGGGGGTTCTAGTGAGCAGTTCTTC. Its protein product is CASSSLRTGGSSEQFF.